This T cell receptor beta chain is from a study of early T cells in non-severe SARS-CoV-2 infection. The CDR3 consists of 14 residues. Trimming took off 2 bases at V and 4 bases at J, with 9 bases between the two ends. CDR1 is SNHLY and CDR2 is FYNNEI in the germline V gene. MiXCR was run by TCRdb on the 5' RACE reads, yielding one entry per CDR3 protein. The sample holds tens of thousands of distinct CDR3 sequences, under 9% seen once. The material sequenced was whole blood, taken at baseline. The origin of this receptor is an adult who was a healthcare worker with PCR-confirmed SARS-CoV-2 infection or an uninfected control (not recorded which). The chain has TRBV2 and TRBJ1-5, with D maybe TRBD1 (6 bases). CDR3 residues: CASSETGTNQPQHF. DNA for the CDR3: TGTGCCAGCAGTGAAACAGGGACGAATCAGCCCCAGCATTTT. Full variable domain (outside the CDR3, taken from reference TRBV2 and TRBJ1-5): EPEVTQTPSHQVTQMGQEVILRCVPISNHLYFYWYRQILGQKVEFLVSFYNNEISEKSEIFDDQFSVERPDGSNFTLKIRSTKLEDSAMYFCASSETGTNQPQHFGDGTRLSIL.